This TCR beta chain was sequenced for a study of glioma-infiltrating T cells after dendritic cell vaccination. Data came from immunoSEQ multiplex PCR; TCRdb stores just in-frame clones and leaves some out. The sample contains tens of thousands of clones, 70% to 80% of which appear only once. Trimming took 0 bases from V and 0 from J, leaving 5 bases between them. The CDR3 contains 14 residues. The germline V gene has CDR1 SGHRS and CDR2 YFSETQ. The chain combines TRBV5-1 with TRBJ2-3; weak D call: TRBD2 (5 bases). This sequence originates from a human donor with glioblastoma. Sequenced here: blood, sampled before dendritic cell vaccination. In DNA, the CDR3 is TGCGCCAGCAGCTTGGAGCGGAGCACAGATACGCAGTATTTT. Residues: CASSLERSTDTQYF.